This paragraph covers one T cell receptor beta chain sequence. The antigen is undetermined. The source of the thymus tissue was resections taken during corrective heart surgery. Healthy Finnish infants undergoing corrective surgery for congenital heart defects were the donors. CDR3 length equals 16 residues. Germline loops: CDR1 MNHEY, CDR2 SMNVEV (reference sequence). Trimming pared 5 bases from V and 6 bases from J, leaving 22 bases between. This entry is derived from a study of human thymus T cells. Study findings and constraints: Thymic repertoires of unrelated individuals were reported in related research to overlap highly. What appeared biased in thymic and blood repertoires was the usage of V and J genes.

Sequenced by immunoSEQ multiplex PCR; TCRdb stores in-frame clones only, minus some. The sample lists tens of thousands of clones; approximately 95% were seen once. The clonotype originates from a girl less than two years old with a congenital heart defect but otherwise immunologically healthy. The rearrangement uses TRBV27 and TRBJ1-2; D gene ambiguous. The sequencing input was thymus tissue. In DNA form, the CDR3 reads TGTGCCAGCAGTCCGCCACCCGAGCCGCTTAGCAATGGCTACACCTTC. It yields the protein CASSPPPEPLSNGYTF.